Listed below are T cell receptor beta chains from one sample, sequenced in a study of cytomegalovirus exposure and HLA in healthy donors. Sequenced by immunoSEQ multiplex PCR; TCRdb stores in-frame clones only, minus some. The data show around 94,000 clones, approximately 94% seen once. The specimen sequenced was PBMCs. The receptors derive from a woman younger than 35 in good health and CMV-seronegative. Both conserved end residues are part of each CDR3. A D gene is named only where the DNA matches it firmly. A row's size may be missing; if present it is once, few, many or a size class.

>-|TRBJ2-5|TRBV6-5|TRBD1
TGTGCCAGCAGTTATTCCACAGGGGGCGCGGGGACCCAGTACTTC
CASSYSTGGAGTQYF
>-|TRBJ1-2|TRBV9|-
TGTGCCAGCAGCGGAGTGACAGGTACCGTAGTTCATGGCTACACCTTC
CASSGVTGTVVHGYTF
>-|TRBJ1-1|TRBV25-1|-
TGTGCCAGCAGGGTATTAGCTGAAGCTTTCTTT
CASRVLAEAFF
>-|TRBJ1-2|TRBV4-1|-
TGCGCCAGCAGCCAAGAGGGCAGGGTGGAAGGCTACACCTTC
CASSQEGRVEGYTF
>-|TRBJ2-2|TRBV6-6|TRBD2
TGTGCCAGCTTTAGCGGGTCCTCTAAGAACACCGGGGAGCTGTTTTTT
CASFSGSSKNTGELFF
>-|TRBJ2-7|TRBV5-8|TRBD2
TGTGCCAGCAGCTTGAGGGCGGGAGTAGTCAGCGAGCAGTACTTC
CASSLRAGVVSEQYF
>-|TRBJ1-2|TRBV4-1|-
TGCGCCAGCAGCCAGGGACTGGGCTACACCTTC
CASSQGLGYTF
>-|TRBJ2-1|TRBV30|-
TGTGCCTGGAGTGTCTCGCTATACAATGAGCAGTTCTTC
CAWSVSLYNEQFF
>once|TRBJ2-7|TRBV29-1|TRBD2
TGCAGCGTCTCGACTAGCGGGACTTACGAGCAGTACTTC
CSVSTSGTYEQYF
>-|TRBJ1-3|TRBV5-1|TRBD1
TGCGCCAGCAGCTTCCTGACAGGGGGCGCTGGAAACACCATATATTTT
CASSFLTGGAGNTIYF
>-|TRBJ2-7|TRBV10-1|TRBD2
TGCGCCAGCAGTGAGTCAAAGTCAGCGGGAGCCAGATGGCAGTACTTC
CASSESKSAGARWQYF
>-|TRBJ2-7|TRBV4-1|-
TGCGCCAGCAGCCAAGAGCCGAGGAGGTACGAGCAGTACTTC
CASSQEPRRYEQYF
>-|TRBJ2-7|TRBV27|TRBD2
TGTGCCAGCAGTTTCACTGTCCCGGGACTAGCGGGAGCTGCCTACGAGCAGTACTTC
CASSFTVPGLAGAAYEQYF
>-|TRBJ2-7|TRBV18|-
TGTGCCAGCTCACCATCCGACAGATACGAGCAGTACTTC
CASSPSDRYEQYF
>-|TRBJ2-1|TRBV30|-
TGTGCCTGGGATACAGGAAGCTCCTACAATGAGCAGTTCTTC
CAWDTGSSYNEQFF
>-|TRBJ2-1|TRBV7-2|TRBD2
TGTGCCAGCAGCTTACCACTAGCGGATTGGGATGAGCAGTTCTTC
CASSLPLADWDEQFF
>-|TRBJ1-5|TRBV7-2|-
TGTGCCAGCAGCCCTCGGGGTGTCGGCAATCAGCCCCAGCATTTT
CASSPRGVGNQPQHF
>-|TRBJ2-7|TRBV18|TRBD1
TGTGCCAGCTCATCGGAGGGACAGGGGTACGAGCAGTACTTC
CASSSEGQGYEQYF
>once|TRBJ2-7|TRBV5-1|TRBD2
TGCGCCAGCAGCGTACGTCCTAGCGGGGCCTACGAGCAGTACTTC
CASSVRPSGAYEQYF
>-|TRBJ1-2|TRBV27|-
TGTGCCAGCAGTTGGGGGGGTCTAGGTACGAATGGCTACACCTTC
CASSWGGLGTNGYTF
>-|TRBJ1-5|TRBV28|-
TGTGCCAGCTGCCTTGGGACACCTAGCAATCAGCCCCAGCATTTT
CASCLGTPSNQPQHF
>-|TRBJ2-7|TRBV19|-
TGTGCCAGTAGAAATGCGGGTTGGGCTGACGAGCAGTACTTC
CASRNAGWADEQYF
>-|TRBJ2-5|TRBV7-9|TRBD2
TGTGCCAGCAGCTCAAGACTAGCGCGGGAGACCCAGTACTTC
CASSSRLARETQYF
>-|TRBJ2-1|TRBV7-9|-
TGTGCCAGCAGCATACTACGGGGGGCTGGTAACGATGAGCAGTTCTTC
CASSILRGAGNDEQFF
>once|TRBJ1-1|TRBV11-3|-
TGTGCCAGCAGCCCCAGTGGCGAAGCTTTCTTT
CASSPSGEAFF
>-|TRBJ1-1|TRBV20-1|-
TGCAGTGCCTCGACAGTTGAAGCTTTCTTT
CSASTVEAFF
>-|TRBJ1-1|TRBV28|-
TGTGCCAGCGGCATATTAGGACAACGAGCTTTCTTT
CASGILGQRAFF
>-|TRBJ1-2|TRBV6-1|TRBD1
TGTGCCAGCAGTGGGGGACAGGGGAATTATGGCTACACCTTC
CASSGGQGNYGYTF
>-|TRBJ1-4|TRBV7-9|-
TGTGCCAGCAGCAGCAGGGGCTCTAATGAAAAACTGTTTTTT
CASSSRGSNEKLFF
>-|TRBJ2-5|TRBV7-2|-
TGTGCCAGCAGCTTAGAACTAGCCCAAGAGACCCAGTACTTC
CASSLELAQETQYF
>-|TRBJ1-5|TRBV5-6|TRBD1
TGTGCCAGCAGCCGGGACAGGGAAGAGGATCCGAATCAGCCCCAGCATTTT
CASSRDREEDPNQPQHF
>-|TRBJ1-2|TRBV10-3|TRBD1
TGTGCCATCAGGCCCGGACAGGGGAACTATGGCTACACCTTC
CAIRPGQGNYGYTF
>-|TRBJ1-5|TRBV7-9|-
TGTGCCAGCAGCTCCGGGGGGCAGTATAGCAATCAGCCCCAGCATTTT
CASSSGGQYSNQPQHF
>once|TRBJ2-7|TRBV11-2|-
TGTGCCAGCACCCAGACAGAATACGAGCAGTACTTC
CASTQTEYEQYF
>-|TRBJ1-5|TRBV6-1|-
TGTGCCAGCAGTGAGGCTGCAGGGGTCAATCAGCCCCAGCATTTT
CASSEAAGVNQPQHF
>-|TRBJ2-7|TRBV19|TRBD2
TGTGCCAGTAGTACCCGCCGGACTAGCGGGAGTGACGAGCAGTACTTC
CASSTRRTSGSDEQYF
>-|TRBJ1-2|TRBV5-1|TRBD1
TGCGCCAGCACTTCAGGGGGCGAGGGCTACACCTTC
CASTSGGEGYTF
>-|TRBJ1-2|TRBV30|-
TGTGCCTGGAGTCCCAAGGGGGAAGGCTACACCTTC
CAWSPKGEGYTF
>-|TRBJ2-7|TRBV28|-
TGTGCCAGCACCGAATACAGGGTTCGGAACGAGCAGTACTTC
CASTEYRVRNEQYF